This T cell receptor beta chain was documented in a study of control samples from healthy donors and cancer patients. Sequencing used immunoSEQ multiplex PCR; TCRdb keeps in-frame clones, though not all of them. Of some 130,000 clones listed, around nine tenths were seen once; the top ten hold roughly 2.5%. V trimming: 2 bases; J trimming: 6 bases; junction bases outside the gene matches: 17. Germline CDR1 LGHNA, CDR2 YNFKEQ. The CDR3 extends over 18 amino acids. This TCR came from a man younger than 30 in good health. Sequencing was carried out using blood. This sequence joins TRBV4-2 and TRBJ2-7; 9 bases are shared with TRBD2. The CDR3 region has the DNA TGTGCCAGCAGCCAACCCCAGAGCGGGGGGACCATCTCACGCGAGCAGTACTTC. Translation gives CASSQPQSGGTISREQYF.